Presented here are 8 T cell receptor beta chains from one specimen sequenced in a study of cytomegalovirus exposure and HLA in healthy donors. PCR primers comprised 60 Vbeta and 13 Jbeta primers. Measured with immunoSEQ multiplex PCR; TCRdb has only the in-frame clones, and not every one. This sample yields some 84,000 clones, of which around four fifths are seen a single time; roughly 2.6% belongs to the top ten. Sequencing used PBMCs. The origin of the receptors is a male donor in good health and CMV-seropositive.

The rearrangement uses TRBV6-6 and TRBJ2-3, with 8 bases lining up with TRBD1. The CDR3 spans 16 residues. Germline V gene lookup returns CDR1 MNHNY and CDR2 SVGAGI (reference sequence). V was clipped by 6 bases and J by 3 bases; unmatched bases: 11. The CDR3 protein is CASSSRTGSGTDTQYF. The CDR3 DNA is TGTGCCAGCAGCTCTCGGACAGGGAGCGGTACAGATACGCAGTATTTT.

The chain combines TRBV7-8 with TRBJ2-7; a possible D gene is TRBD1 (6 bases). Germline assignment: CDR1 SGHVS and CDR2 FQNEAQ. CDR3 length: 13 residues. V was pared by 5 bases and J by 4 bases, with 12 bases between. CDR3 coding DNA: TGTGCCAGCAGCGCCAATCAGGGGTACGAGCAGTACTTC. Translation gives CASSANQGYEQYF.

This clone was found once. The chain is built from TRBV28 and TRBJ2-5; 7 bases are shared with TRBD1. Germline V gene data show CDR1 as MDHEN and CDR2 as SYDVKM. V trimming: 5 bases; J trimming: 3 bases; junction bases outside the gene matches: 9. The CDR3 contains 15 residues. The CDR3 DNA reads TGTGCCAGCAGTCCAAGACAGGGATTGGAAGAGACCCAGTACTTC. This codes for CASSPRQGLEETQYF.

The CDR3 here is CASSQDVAGANTGELFF. DNA for the CDR3: TGTGCCAGCAGCCAAGATGTGGCGGGGGCGAACACCGGGGAGCTGTTTTTT. The chain combines TRBV4-2 with TRBJ2-2; 7 positions match TRBD2. The CDR3 is 17 residues long. J lost 0 bases, V lost 0 bases, and 4 bases had no gene match. Germline loops: CDR1 LGHNA, CDR2 YNFKEQ.

The CDR3 region is CATSPDRSSYEQYF. As DNA, the CDR3 is TGTGCCACCTCCCCGGACAGGTCGTCCTACGAGCAGTACTTC. This chain links TRBV10-3 with TRBJ2-7, with 7 positions matching TRBD1. From germline, CDR1 is ENHRY and CDR2 SYGVKD. V gave up 10 bases and J gave up 1 base; unmatched junction bases: 10. The CDR3 is made up of 14 amino acids.

This clone was observed a few times. The genes are TRBV21-1 and TRBJ2-7; TRBD1, the D gene given by the table, was not confirmed from the DNA. TRBV21-1 is a pseudogene locus. The CDR3 has 13 residues. The CDR3 reads CASRGTGAYEQYF. CDR3 DNA: TGTGCCAGCAGGGGGACAGGGGCCTACGAGCAGTACTTC.

The genes are TRBV5-1 and TRBJ1-2, with D perhaps matching TRBD1 (5 bases). CDR3 length: 15 amino acids. Germline CDR1 and CDR2: SGHRS and YFSETQ. The ends were cut back, 0 bases at V and 1 base at J, with 10 bases in the middle. CDR3 DNA sequence: TGCGCCAGCAGCTTGGGGTACGGGGGTAACTATGGCTACACCTTC. It encodes CASSLGYGGNYGYTF.

The chain links TRBV5-4 to TRBJ2-7; 9 positions agree with TRBD1. This CDR3 has 15 amino acids. V lost 1 base, J lost 6 bases, and 8 bases stayed unmatched. Germline loops: CDR1 SGHNT, CDR2 YYREEE (reference sequence). CDR3 loop: CASSLTGTGNGEQYF. The CDR3 DNA is TGTGCCAGCAGCTTGACCGGGACAGGGAATGGCGAGCAGTACTTC.